This TCR beta chain derives from a study of T cells in narcolepsy. On the study more broadly: Patients with NT1 or NT2 and healthy control donors were enrolled. Study-wide results and caveats: Autoreactive HCRT-specific and TRIB2-specific clonotypes were marked in same-patient CSF-versus-blood CD4+ comparisons.

Germline V gene data show CDR1 as SGDLS and CDR2 as YYNGEE. The CDR3 extends over 16 amino acids. V lost 0 bases and J 1 base, leaving 12 bases between the germline ends. TCRdb's copy holds only in-frame clones and misses some; the assay was immunoSEQ multiplex PCR. The profile covers some 20,000 clones, with around 86% appearing a single time and over 1.5% taken by the ten largest. A word on this clone: Its matching antigen is unknown.

Sequenced sample: memory (CD45RA-) CD4+ T cells from blood. The TCR was taken from a human donor in good health. This chain uses TRBV9 with TRBJ2-3, with D tentatively TRBD2 (6 bases). The CDR3 region is CASSVGPGGGTDTQYF. Here the CDR3 DNA reads TGTGCCAGCAGCGTAGGTCCCGGGGGAGGCACAGATACGCAGTATTTT.